This T cell receptor beta chain was profiled in a study of cytomegalovirus exposure and HLA in healthy donors. General observations from the study: An analysis that came later showed most CMV-associated TCR beta chains appearing HLA-restricted. The authors reported that TCR beta sequences could predict HLA-A and HLA-B alleles. These predictions were accurate for most subjects in the first cohort. In a later analysis, V- and J-gene trimming of beta chains associated with a DCLRE1C missense variant, replicated independently.

The PCR had 60 Vbeta and 13 Jbeta primers. Clones were sequenced by immunoSEQ multiplex PCR, and TCRdb holds only the in-frame ones, with some missing. The sample gives some 200,000 clones, over 80% of which show up once; approximately 0.71% is in the top ten. As regards this clone: The target antigen is unknown.

The receptor comes from a boy under 10 years old in good health and CMV-seronegative. The sequenced sample consisted of PBMCs.

CDR3 residues: CASSEGQGIGELFF. CDR3 in DNA: TGCGCCAGCAGTGAGGGTCAGGGTATCGGGGAGCTGTTTTTT. The chain carries TRBV10-1 and TRBJ2-2, with D tentatively TRBD1 (5 bases). CDR1 and CDR2 from the germline V gene are WNHNN and SYGVQD (reference sequence). This CDR3 has 14 residues. Trimming stripped 2 bases from V and 7 bases from J, with 11 bases between.